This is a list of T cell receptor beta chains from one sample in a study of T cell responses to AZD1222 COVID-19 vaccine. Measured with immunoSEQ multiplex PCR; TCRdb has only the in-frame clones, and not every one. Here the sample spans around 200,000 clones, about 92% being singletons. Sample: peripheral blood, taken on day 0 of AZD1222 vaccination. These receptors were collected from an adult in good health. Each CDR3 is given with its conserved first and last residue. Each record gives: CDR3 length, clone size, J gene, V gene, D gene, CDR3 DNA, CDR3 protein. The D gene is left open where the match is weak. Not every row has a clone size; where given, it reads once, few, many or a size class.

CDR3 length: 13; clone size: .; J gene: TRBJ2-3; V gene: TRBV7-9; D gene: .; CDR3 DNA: TGTGCCAGCACCCGCGGTGGCACAGATACGCAGTATTTT; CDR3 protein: CASTRGGTDTQYF
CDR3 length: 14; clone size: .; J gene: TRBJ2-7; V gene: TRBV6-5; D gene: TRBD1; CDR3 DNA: TGTGCCAGCAGCACCACAGGGGGCTCCTACGAGCAGTACTTC; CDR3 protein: CASSTTGGSYEQYF
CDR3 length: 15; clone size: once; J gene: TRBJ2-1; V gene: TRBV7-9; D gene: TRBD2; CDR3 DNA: TGTGCCAGCAGCTTAGGGCTAGCGGGGATCAATGAGCAGTTCTTC; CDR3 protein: CASSLGLAGINEQFF
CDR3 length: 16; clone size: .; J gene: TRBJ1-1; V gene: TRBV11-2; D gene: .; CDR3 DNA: TGTGCCAGCAGCTTAAGTGGGGGAGTGAGGAACACTGAAGCTTTCTTT; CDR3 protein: CASSLSGGVRNTEAFF
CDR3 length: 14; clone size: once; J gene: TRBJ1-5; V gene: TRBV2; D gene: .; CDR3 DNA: TGTGCCAGCAGTCTGTCCACCCGCAATCAGCCCCAGCATTTT; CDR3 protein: CASSLSTRNQPQHF
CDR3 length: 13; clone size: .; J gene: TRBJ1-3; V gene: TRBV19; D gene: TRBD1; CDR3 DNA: TGTGCCAGTAGTTTATGGACAGGGACCACCATATATTTT; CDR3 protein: CASSLWTGTTIYF
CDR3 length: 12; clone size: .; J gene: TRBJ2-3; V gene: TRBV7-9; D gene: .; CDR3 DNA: TGTGCCAGCAGCTCATCTGGAGATACGCAGTATTTT; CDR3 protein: CASSSSGDTQYF
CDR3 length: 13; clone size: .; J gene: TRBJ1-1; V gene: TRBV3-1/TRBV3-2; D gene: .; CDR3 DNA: TGTGCCAGCAGCCAAGGGGCTCACACTGAAGCTTTCTTT; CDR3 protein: CASSQGAHTEAFF
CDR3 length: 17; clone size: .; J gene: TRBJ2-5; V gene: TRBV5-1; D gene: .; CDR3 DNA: TGCGCCAGCACCCTGGGGACCCTGACAGGTCATCAAGAGACCCAGTACTTC; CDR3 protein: CASTLGTLTGHQETQYF
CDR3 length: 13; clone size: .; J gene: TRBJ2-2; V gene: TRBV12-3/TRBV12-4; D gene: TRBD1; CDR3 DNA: TGTGCCAGCAGACGACAGGGTGTCGGGGAGCTGTTTTTT; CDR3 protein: CASRRQGVGELFF
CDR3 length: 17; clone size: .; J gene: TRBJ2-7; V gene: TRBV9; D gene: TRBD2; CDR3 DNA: TGTGCCAGCAGCGCCTCCGGGACTAGCGGGAGTGGGTACGAGCAGTACTTC; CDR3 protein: CASSASGTSGSGYEQYF
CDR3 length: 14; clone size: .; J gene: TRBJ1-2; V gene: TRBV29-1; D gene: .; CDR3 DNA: TGCAGCGTTGAGAGAGGGGGAGTTAACTATGGCTACACCTTC; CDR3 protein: CSVERGGVNYGYTF
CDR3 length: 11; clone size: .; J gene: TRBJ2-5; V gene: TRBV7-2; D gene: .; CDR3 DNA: TGTGCCAGCAGCAGCCAAGAGACCCAGTACTTC; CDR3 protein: CASSSQETQYF
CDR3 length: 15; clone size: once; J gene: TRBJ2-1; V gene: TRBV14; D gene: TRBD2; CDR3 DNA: TGTGCCAGCAGCCAATGGCGGGGGGGCCAAAATGAGCAGTTCTTC; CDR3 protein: CASSQWRGGQNEQFF
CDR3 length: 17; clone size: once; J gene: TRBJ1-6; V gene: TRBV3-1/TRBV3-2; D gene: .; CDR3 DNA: TGTGCCAGCAGCCGTCCCGAGGGGGGATCCTATAATTCACCCCTCCACTTT; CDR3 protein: CASSRPEGGSYNSPLHF
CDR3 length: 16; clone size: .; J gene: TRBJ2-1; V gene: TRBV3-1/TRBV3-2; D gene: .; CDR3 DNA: TGTGCCAGCAGCCAAGATTGGGGGGTCATCTACAATGAGCAGTTCTTC; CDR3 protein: CASSQDWGVIYNEQFF
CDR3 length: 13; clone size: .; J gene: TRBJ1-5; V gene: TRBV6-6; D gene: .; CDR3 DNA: TGTGCCAGCAGTGACAGTCATCTTGAGCCCCAGCATTTT; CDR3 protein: CASSDSHLEPQHF
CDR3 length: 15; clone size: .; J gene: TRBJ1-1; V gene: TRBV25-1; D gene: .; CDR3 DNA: TGTGCCAGCAGTGAAATGGGGGCGAAGGGGACTGAAGCTTTCTTT; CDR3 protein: CASSEMGAKGTEAFF
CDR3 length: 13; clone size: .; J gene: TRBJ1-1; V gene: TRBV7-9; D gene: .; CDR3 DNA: TGTGCCAGCAGCTTAGCACAGGCCACTGAAGCTTTCTTT; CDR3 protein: CASSLAQATEAFF
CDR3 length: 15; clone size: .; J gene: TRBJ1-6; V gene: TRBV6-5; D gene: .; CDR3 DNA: TGTGCCAGCAGTTACGAAGGGGGGGATCATTCACCCCTCCACTTT; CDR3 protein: CASSYEGGDHSPLHF
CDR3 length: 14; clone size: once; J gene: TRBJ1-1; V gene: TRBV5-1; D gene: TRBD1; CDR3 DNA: TGCGCCAGCAGCTGGACAGGCATGGAGACTGAAGCTTTCTTT; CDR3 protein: CASSWTGMETEAFF
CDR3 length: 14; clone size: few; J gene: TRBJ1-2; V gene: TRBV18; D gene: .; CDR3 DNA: TGTGCCAGCTCACCAGTCGATACTGAGGGGGGCTACACCTTC; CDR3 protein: CASSPVDTEGGYTF
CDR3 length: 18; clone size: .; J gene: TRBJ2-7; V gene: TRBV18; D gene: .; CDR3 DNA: TGTGCCAGCTCATTTTCCAGGCCTTTACAGGGTTACTCCTACGAGCAGTACTTC; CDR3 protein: CASSFSRPLQGYSYEQYF
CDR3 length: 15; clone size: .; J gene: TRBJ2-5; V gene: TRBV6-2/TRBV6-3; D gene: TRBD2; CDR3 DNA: TGTGCCAGCAGCCCTCGTCTAGCGGCCCATCCAGGCCAGTACTTC; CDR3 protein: CASSPRLAAHPGQYF
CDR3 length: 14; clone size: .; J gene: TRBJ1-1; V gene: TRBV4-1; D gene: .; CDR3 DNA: TGCGCCAGCAGCCAACGACACATGAACACTGAAGCTTTCTTT; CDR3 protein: CASSQRHMNTEAFF
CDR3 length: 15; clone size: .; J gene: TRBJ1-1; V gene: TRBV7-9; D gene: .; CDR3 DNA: TGTGCCAGCAGCTTAGAGATGGGGGTGAACACTGAAGCTTTCTTT; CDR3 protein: CASSLEMGVNTEAFF
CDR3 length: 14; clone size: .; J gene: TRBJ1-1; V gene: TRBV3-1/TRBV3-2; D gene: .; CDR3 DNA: TGTGCCAGCAGACTGATTGGCGCGGACACTGAAGCTTTCTTT; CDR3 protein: CASRLIGADTEAFF
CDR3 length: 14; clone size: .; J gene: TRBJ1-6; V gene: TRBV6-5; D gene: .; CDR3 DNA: TGTGCCAGCAGTTACGAGGGCCCGAATTCACCCCTCCACTTT; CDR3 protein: CASSYEGPNSPLHF
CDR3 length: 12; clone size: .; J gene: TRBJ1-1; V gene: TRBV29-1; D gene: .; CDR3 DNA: TGCAGCGTTGTGGGGTGGGGCACTGAAGCTTTCTTT; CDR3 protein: CSVVGWGTEAFF
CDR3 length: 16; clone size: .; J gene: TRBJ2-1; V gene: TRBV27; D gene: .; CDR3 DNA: TGTGCCAGCAGTTTATTCGGCCCACGGGGTTACAATGAGCAGTTCTTC; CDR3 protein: CASSLFGPRGYNEQFF
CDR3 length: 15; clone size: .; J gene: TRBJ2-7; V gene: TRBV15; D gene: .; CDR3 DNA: TGTGCCACCAGATACGGGCGGGAAGGAACCTACGAGCAGTACTTC; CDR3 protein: CATRYGREGTYEQYF
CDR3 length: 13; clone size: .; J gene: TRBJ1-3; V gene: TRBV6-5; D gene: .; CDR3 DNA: TGTGCCAGCGGTCGTAGCTCTGGAAACACCATATATTTT; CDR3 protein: CASGRSSGNTIYF
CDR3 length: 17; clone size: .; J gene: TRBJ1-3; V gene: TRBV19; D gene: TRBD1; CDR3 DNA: TGTGCCAGTAGTCATACAGGGGGCGAAGCCTCTGGAAACACCATATATTTT; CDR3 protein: CASSHTGGEASGNTIYF
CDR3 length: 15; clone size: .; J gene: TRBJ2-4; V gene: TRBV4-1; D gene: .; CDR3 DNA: TGCGCCAGCAGCCAAGGATGGCGGCCGCAAAACATTCAGTACTTC; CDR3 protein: CASSQGWRPQNIQYF
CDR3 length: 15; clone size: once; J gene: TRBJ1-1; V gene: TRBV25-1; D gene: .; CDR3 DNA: TGTGCCAGCAGTGAATTCGGAGGTTCGAACACTGAAGCTTTCTTT; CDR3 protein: CASSEFGGSNTEAFF
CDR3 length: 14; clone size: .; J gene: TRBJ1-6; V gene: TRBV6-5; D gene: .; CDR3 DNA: TGTGCCAGCAGACCGGGGCCTTCAAATTCACCCCTCCACTTT; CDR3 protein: CASRPGPSNSPLHF
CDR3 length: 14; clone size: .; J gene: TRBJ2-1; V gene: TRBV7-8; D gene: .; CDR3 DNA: TGTGCCAGCAGCTCCCTGGCGGGGAGCAATGAGCAGTTCTTC; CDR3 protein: CASSSLAGSNEQFF
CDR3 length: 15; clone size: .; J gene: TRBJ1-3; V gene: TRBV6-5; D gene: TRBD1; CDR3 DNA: TGTGCCAGCAGTTACAGTCAGGGGGGAGGAAACACCATATATTTT; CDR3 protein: CASSYSQGGGNTIYF
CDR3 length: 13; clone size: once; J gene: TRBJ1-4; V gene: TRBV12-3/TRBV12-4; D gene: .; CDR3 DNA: TGTGCCAGCAAGACAGACCCTTTGGAAAAACTGTTTTTT; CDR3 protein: CASKTDPLEKLFF
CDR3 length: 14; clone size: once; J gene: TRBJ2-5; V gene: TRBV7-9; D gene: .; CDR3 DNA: TGTGCCAGCAGCCCGAGCGGCAACCAAGAGACCCAGTACTTC; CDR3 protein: CASSPSGNQETQYF
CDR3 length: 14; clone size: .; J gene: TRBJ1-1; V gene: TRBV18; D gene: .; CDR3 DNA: TGTGCCAGCTCACCATCTGGACCAACCACTGAAGCTTTCTTT; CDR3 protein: CASSPSGPTTEAFF